A selection of T cell receptor beta chains follows, all from one sample in a study of blood T cell repertoires in COVID-19. Only in-frame clones appear in the TCRdb table, and some are missing; sequencing was by immunoSEQ multiplex PCR. Here the sample spans about 400,000 clones, roughly 90% being singletons. Source material: PBMCs or T cells enriched from blood (not recorded which). The receptors originated from a woman in her thirties or forties with acute COVID-19. The CDR3 runs from the conserved cysteine through the conserved F or W. The D gene is left open where the match is weak. Rows give clone size only sometimes, using once, few, many, or a class for an expanded clone.

.	.	TRBV5-1	TRBJ1-1	CASRDSLNTEAFF	TGCGCCAGCAGGGACTCCTTGAACACTGAAGCTTTCTTT
.	TRBD1	TRBV19	TRBJ2-2	CASSLPTGENTGELFF	TGTGCCAGTAGTCTCCCGACAGGGGAGAACACCGGGGAGCTGTTTTTT
.	.	TRBV27	TRBJ1-2	CASSRRQEIDYGYTF	TGTGCCAGCAGTCGCAGACAGGAGATAGACTATGGCTACACCTTC
.	.	TRBV30	TRBJ1-6	CAWSNGQNNSPLHF	TGTGCCTGGAGTAACGGACAGAATAATTCACCCCTCCACTTT
.	.	TRBV7-9	TRBJ2-7	CASSLRRGPTYEQYF	TGTGCCAGCAGCTTACGGAGGGGGCCTACCTACGAGCAGTACTTC
once	TRBD2	TRBV5-1	TRBJ2-5	CASSFTPGGPGETQYF	TGCGCCAGCAGCTTTACGCCGGGGGGGCCGGGGGAGACCCAGTACTTC
.	TRBD1	TRBV2	TRBJ1-6	CASRGGQDRSNSPLHF	TGTGCCAGCAGGGGGGGACAGGACAGATCTAATTCACCCCTCCACTTT
.	.	TRBV5-1	TRBJ2-1	CASSLQQTYNEQFF	TGCGCCAGCAGCCTCCAACAGACCTACAATGAGCAGTTCTTC
.	TRBD1	TRBV6-4	TRBJ2-7	CASSRQGWPYEQYF	TGTGCCAGCAGTAGACAGGGGTGGCCCTACGAGCAGTACTTC
few	TRBD2	TRBV25-1	TRBJ2-3	CASSERLSGGAEDTQYF	TGTGCCAGCAGTGAACGCCTCAGCGGGGGGGCGGAAGATACGCAGTATTTT
.	.	TRBV7-9	TRBJ2-7	CASSRTGIDGYEQYF	TGTGCCAGCAGCCGAACAGGGATAGACGGGTACGAGCAGTACTTC
.	.	TRBV9	TRBJ1-4	CASSEGERTTNEKLFF	TGTGCCAGCAGCGAAGGGGAAAGAACAACTAATGAAAAACTGTTTTTT
.	TRBD1	TRBV6-5	TRBJ2-7	CASSYRDRVYEQYF	TGTGCCAGCAGTTATCGTGACAGGGTCTACGAGCAGTACTTC
.	.	TRBV20-1	TRBJ1-1	CSASRGFRVNTEAFF	TGCAGTGCTAGTCGGGGTTTTCGTGTGAACACTGAAGCTTTCTTT
.	.	TRBV19	TRBJ1-3	CASSAGSGNTIYF	TGTGCCAGTAGTGCCGGGTCTGGAAACACCATATATTTT
few	.	TRBV6-5	TRBJ1-2	CASSYDILNYGYTF	TGTGCCAGCAGTTACGACATCCTCAACTATGGCTACACCTTC
once	TRBD2	TRBV9	TRBJ2-2	CASSVALAGGATGELFF	TGTGCCAGCAGCGTAGCCCTAGCGGGGGGGGCCACCGGGGAGCTGTTTTTT
.	TRBD1	TRBV5-4	TRBJ1-4	CASSFGTAGTTNEKLFF	TGTGCCAGCAGCTTCGGGACAGCGGGTACAACTAATGAAAAACTGTTTTTT
.	.	TRBV9	TRBJ1-3	CASSPAGVENTIYF	TGTGCCAGCAGCCCGGCGGGGGTTGAAAACACCATATATTTT
.	TRBD1	TRBV18	TRBJ1-5	CASSRGPKQPQHF	TGTGCCAGCTCGAGGGGGCCAAAGCAGCCCCAGCATTTT
.	TRBD1	TRBV6-6	TRBJ1-5	CASSPGQSNQPQHF	TGTGCCAGCAGTCCGGGACAGAGCAATCAGCCCCAGCATTTT
.	.	TRBV6-5	TRBJ1-1	CASSSFGGNGEAFF	TGTGCCAGCAGTTCCTTCGGGGGAAATGGTGAAGCTTTCTTT
.	.	TRBV9	TRBJ1-3	CASSVGGGSGNTIYF	TGTGCCAGCAGCGTAGGTGGAGGCTCTGGAAACACCATATATTTT